These 3 T cell receptor beta chains were sequenced from one sample in a study of technical replicates of blood from a handful of donors. The assay was immunoSEQ multiplex PCR, and TCRdb's table has in-frame clones only and misses some. This sample has about 80,000 clones; nearly 99% occur once, and the top ten carry approximately 0.21%. The sample comprised T cells isolated from PBMCs. The receptors were gathered from a human donor in good health.

The V call is TRBV19, the J call TRBJ2-7; the D gene is possibly TRBD1 (6 bases). The CDR3 contains 16 residues. Deletions cut 5 bases from V and 1 base from J, with 18 bases between. Germline V gene lookup returns CDR1 LNHDA and CDR2 SQIVND (reference sequence). This CDR3 reads CASSVVWTDQSYEQYF. The CDR3 DNA reads TGTGCCAGTAGTGTAGTTTGGACAGACCAATCCTACGAGCAGTACTTC.

The J gene is TRBJ1-2, the V gene TRBV6-5; D is unclear. This CDR3 region has 14 residues. Trimming removed 0 bases from V and 3 bases from J, with 8 bases in between. From germline, CDR1 is MNHEY and CDR2 SVGAGI. In DNA, the CDR3 is TGTGCCAGCAGTTACTCGGAAGGAGACTATGGCTACACCTTC. The encoded protein is CASSYSEGDYGYTF.

V and J are TRBV6-5 and TRBJ2-2; D might be TRBD1 (5 bases). The CDR3 is made up of 13 amino acids. V was clipped by 7 bases and J by 3 bases, with 9 bases between them. CDR1 is MNHEY and CDR2 is SVGAGI in the germline V gene. The DNA of the CDR3 is TGTGCCAGCAATACAGGATACACCGGGGAGCTGTTTTTT. Protein product: CASNTGYTGELFF.